A selection of T cell receptor beta chains follows, all from one sample in a study of cytomegalovirus exposure and HLA in healthy donors. Only in-frame clones appear in the TCRdb table, and some are missing; sequencing was by immunoSEQ multiplex PCR. The table has about 120,000 clones, over 65% seen once. The sequencing sample was made of PBMCs. These receptors were obtained from a woman aged 40-49 years in good health and CMV-seropositive. Both conserved end residues are part of each CDR3. Each record gives: D gene, J gene, clone size, V gene, CDR3 DNA, CDR3 protein. D genes are given only for firm matches. Clone size, where shown, is once, few, many, or a class for clones that have expanded.

TRBD2 | TRBJ2-5 | . | TRBV18 | TGTGCCAGCTCGCTCACACCAGGGTCGACTAGCGGGGTATATGAGACCCAGTACTTC | CASSLTPGSTSGVYETQYF
TRBD1 | TRBJ2-2 | . | TRBV4-1 | TGCGCCAGCAGCCCCCAGGGGACAGGGGTTGTCGGGGAGCTGTTTTTT | CASSPQGTGVVGELFF
. | TRBJ2-5 | . | TRBV29-1 | TGCAGCGTTGCTAAGGGGCTGGGAGAGACCCAGTACTTC | CSVAKGLGETQYF
. | TRBJ1-6 | . | TRBV5-4 | TGCGCCAGCAGCCATCTCTCGGGGGTTAATTCACCCCTCCACTTT | CASSHLSGVNSPLHF
TRBD1 | TRBJ2-1 | . | TRBV13 | TGTGCCAGCAGCACCCGGGACAGGGGGCCCGGTGAGCAGTTCTTC | CASSTRDRGPGEQFF
. | TRBJ2-6 | . | TRBV19 | TGTGCCAGTCATGAAAACGGGGTCTCTGGGGCCAACGTCCTGACTTTC | CASHENGVSGANVLTF
. | TRBJ1-4 | few | TRBV5-6 | TGTGCCAGCAGCTGGTGGCCTAATGAAAAACTGTTTTTT | CASSWWPNEKLFF
TRBD2 | TRBJ2-3 | . | TRBV5-1 | TGCGCCAGCAAGGACGCTAGCGGGGGGTTAATAACGCAGTATTTT | CASKDASGGLITQYF
TRBD2 | TRBJ2-3 | . | TRBV30 | TGTGCCTGGGGCTTTATAGCGGGAAAAGCAGATACGCAGTATTTT | CAWGFIAGKADTQYF
. | TRBJ1-3 | few | TRBV5-5 | TGTGCCAGCAGCTTCCAGGGAAACACCATATATTTT | CASSFQGNTIYF
. | TRBJ1-5 | once | TRBV25-1 | TGTGCCAGCAGTGAAGGGTGGGGCCTGGGCAATCAGCCCCAGCATTTT | CASSEGWGLGNQPQHF
. | TRBJ1-1 | . | TRBV7-2 | TGTGCCAGCACTTGGGCCCCAGGGTACACTGAAGCTTTCTTT | CASTWAPGYTEAFF
TRBD1 | TRBJ1-2 | few | TRBV6-1 | TGTGCCAGCCAGGACAGGGGGCGCCCCGGGGATGGCTACACCTTC | CASQDRGRPGDGYTF
TRBD1 | TRBJ1-4 | . | TRBV7-2 | TGTGCCAGCAGCCCCGACAGGGGGCGGAAACTGTTTTTT | CASSPDRGRKLFF
TRBD2 | TRBJ2-1 | . | TRBV7-2 | TGTGCCAGCAGCTTTACCGGGACTAGCGGGCATAATGAGCAGTTCTTC | CASSFTGTSGHNEQFF
. | TRBJ1-1 | . | TRBV19 | TGTGCCAGTAGTATGACAGACATCGGTGAAGCTTTCTTT | CASSMTDIGEAFF
. | TRBJ1-4 | . | TRBV10-3 | TGTGCCATCAGTGAGTCGTCCGCTAATGAAAAACTGTTTTTT | CAISESSANEKLFF
TRBD2 | TRBJ2-3 | . | TRBV4-1 | TGCGCCAGCAGCCAAGCGAGCCCTAGACTAGCGGGGGGCCGGGGTTTTGTGGATACGCAGTATTTT | CASSQASPRLAGGRGFVDTQYF
. | TRBJ1-5 | few | TRBV19 | TGTGCCACGGGGGTACGGCCCCAGCATTTT | CATGVRPQHF
TRBD2 | TRBJ2-3 | . | TRBV5-4 | TGTGCCAGCAGCTTGGGCGGGGGGCCGTATCAGGATACGCAGTATTTT | CASSLGGGPYQDTQYF
TRBD1 | TRBJ1-4 | . | TRBV19 | TGTGCCAGTAGTATAGCGTCGAGGGGGCCGCGTAATGAAAAACTGTTTTTT | CASSIASRGPRNEKLFF
TRBD1 | TRBJ1-4 | . | TRBV9 | TGTGCCAGCAGCGGCCGGGACAGCTCTAATGAAAAACTGTTTTTT | CASSGRDSSNEKLFF
TRBD2 | TRBJ2-1 | . | TRBV4-2 | TGTGCCAGCAGCAGGTTTGGGCTAGCGGGAGGCAATGAGCAGTTCTTC | CASSRFGLAGGNEQFF
. | TRBJ1-1 | . | TRBV18 | TGTGCCAGCTCGCCAGGACAGAACACTGAAGCTTTCTTT | CASSPGQNTEAFF
. | TRBJ1-1 | . | TRBV5-1 | TGCGCCAGCAGCTTGGATCCGGGATACACTGAAGCTTTCTTT | CASSLDPGYTEAFF
TRBD2 | TRBJ2-3 | few | TRBV29-1 | TGCAGCGTTGACACCGGGAGCGGGGCAGATACGCAGTATTTT | CSVDTGSGADTQYF
TRBD1 | TRBJ2-3 | few | TRBV5-1 | TGCGCCAGCAGCAAGGGACAGGGAGAGGTAGATACGCAGTATTTT | CASSKGQGEVDTQYF
TRBD1 | TRBJ1-1 | . | TRBV2 | TGTGCCAGCAGGTACAGGGGCGGGAACACTGAAGCTTTCTTT | CASRYRGGNTEAFF
TRBD1 | TRBJ2-2 | . | TRBV29-1 | TGCAGCGCGGAATCCGGGACAGGGTATTCCGGGGAGCTGTTTTTT | CSAESGTGYSGELFF
. | TRBJ2-2 | few | TRBV4-3 | TGCGCCAGCAGCCCATACAGGGCAATCACCGGGGAGCTGTTTTTT | CASSPYRAITGELFF
TRBD1 | TRBJ1-2 | . | TRBV6-1 | TGTGCCAGCAGTGAACGAGGGACAGGTCGTAACTATGGCTACACCTTC | CASSERGTGRNYGYTF
TRBD1 | TRBJ1-5 | . | TRBV18 | TGTGCCAGCTCACTGGGACAGGGAAGTGTTCAGCCCCAGCATTTT | CASSLGQGSVQPQHF
TRBD1 | TRBJ1-4 | . | TRBV5-1 | TGCGCCAGCAGCTTGGTCGGGACAGGATATGAAAAACTGTTTTTT | CASSLVGTGYEKLFF
. | TRBJ2-7 | . | TRBV6-5 | TGTGCCAGCAGTTATAGGCAGGGGATATCCTACGAGCAGTACTTC | CASSYRQGISYEQYF
TRBD2 | TRBJ2-7 | . | TRBV9 | TGTGCCAGCAGCGCAGGAGCCGGGACTAGTTCCTACGAGCAGTACTTC | CASSAGAGTSSYEQYF
TRBD1 | TRBJ1-6 | once | TRBV30 | TGTGCCTGGAGGTACCGGGACAGGGAATATTCACCCCTCCACTTT | CAWRYRDREYSPLHF